Below are 21 T cell receptor beta chains sequenced from a single sample in a study of shared clonotypes between healthy human individuals. Sequencing used immunoSEQ multiplex PCR; TCRdb keeps in-frame clones, though not all of them. This table has roughly 590,000 clones, around 95% appearing once. Naive CD8 cells were CD45RO-negative, positively selected for CCR7, excluding terminally differentiated effector memory CD45RA+ cells. Material: naive CD8+ T cells sorted from blood. The receptor set was obtained from a woman younger than 45 in good health.

The chain has TRBV5-6 and TRBJ2-7; D possibly matches TRBD1 or TRBD2 (5 bases each). The CDR3 sequence is 12 residues long. V shed 4 bases and J shed 6 bases, with 11 bases lying between them. Germline lookup yields CDR1 SGHDT and CDR2 YYEEEE. The chain's CDR3 is CASSAGTREQYF. The CDR3 nucleotides read TGTGCCAGCAGCGCCGGGACCCGCGAGCAGTACTTC.

The chain links TRBV10-1 to TRBJ1-2; TRBD1 agrees at 7 bases. The CDR3 is 15 residues long. J was trimmed by 7 bases and V by 3 bases; bases with no gene match: 11. Germline V gene data show CDR1 as WNHNN and CDR2 as SYGVQD (reference sequence). The chain's CDR3 is CASSDFRGGTSGYTF. The CDR3 DNA is TGCGCCAGCAGTGACTTCCGAGGGGGCACTTCTGGCTACACCTTC.

This clone has only one observation. This chain joins TRBV7-9 and TRBJ2-1, with TRBD2 identical over 8 bases. This CDR3 has 15 amino acids. The germline V gene has CDR1 SEHNR and CDR2 FQNEAQ (reference sequence). The ends lost 5 bases at V and 4 bases at J; junction bases unmatched: 7. The CDR3 DNA reads as TGTGCCAGCAGCAAAACTAGCGGAGCGTACAATGAGCAGTTCTTC. Translating it yields CASSKTSGAYNEQFF. Full variable domain (outside the CDR3, taken from reference TRBV7-9 and TRBJ2-1): DTGVSQNPRHKITKRGQNVTFRCDPISEHNRLYWYRQTLGQGPEFLTYFQNEAQLEKSRLLSDRFSAERPKGSFSTLEIQRTEQGDSAMYLCASSKTSGAYNEQFFGPGTRLTVL.

The V call is TRBV28, the J call TRBJ2-2; 9 bases match TRBD1. Trimming took 6 bases from V and 4 from J; bases not matched to a gene: 12. In germline, CDR1 is MDHEN, CDR2 SYDVKM. The CDR3 totals 17 residues. CDR3 in DNA: TGTGCCAGCAGCCCGACAGGGGGGACTTGGGGCACCGGGGAGCTGTTTTTT. Translated, it gives CASSPTGGTWGTGELFF.

This clone is a singleton in its sample. This chain links TRBV5-6 with TRBJ1-4; D unclear. The CDR3 covers 15 residues. From germline, CDR1 is SGHDT and CDR2 YYEEEE. V was trimmed by 2 bases and J by 0 bases, leaving 8 bases between them. The CDR3 here is CASSLHQATNEKLFF. The CDR3 DNA sequence: TGTGCCAGCAGCTTACATCAGGCAACTAATGAAAAACTGTTTTTT.

This CDR3 is CASSDWTGGRGQPQHF. CDR3 coding DNA: TGTGCCAGCAGTGACTGGACAGGGGGAAGGGGCCAGCCCCAGCATTTT. V is TRBV6-1 and J is TRBJ1-5, with TRBD1 matching 10 bases. The CDR3 contains 16 residues. The V segment lost 3 bases and the J segment 7 bases; nucleotides outside the gene matches: 9. In germline, CDR1 is MNHNS, CDR2 SASEGT.

This rearrangement joins TRBV4-1 to TRBJ2-1, with TRBD2 identical over 12 bases. V was clipped by 0 bases and J by 7 bases; unmatched bases: 7. The germline CDR1 and CDR2 sequences are MGHRA and YSYEKL. The CDR3 is made up of 17 amino acids. CDR3 in amino acids: CASSQEIGTSGRNEQFF. The CDR3 DNA reads as TGCGCCAGCAGCCAAGAGATCGGGACTAGCGGGCGAAATGAGCAGTTCTTC.

The rearrangement joins TRBV4-2 to TRBJ2-7, with TRBD2 matching 11 bases. Germline CDR1 is LGHNA and CDR2 is YNFKEQ. V shed 4 bases and J 0 bases; nucleotides not matched to a gene: 5. CDR3 length equals 16 residues. In DNA, the CDR3 is TGTGCCAGCAGCCTGGGACTAGCGGAGAGCTCCTACGAGCAGTACTTC. Its translation: CASSLGLAESSYEQYF.

J is TRBJ2-5 and V is TRBV7-9, with D hard to call. This CDR3 has 15 amino acids. Germline V gives CDR1 SEHNR, CDR2 FQNEAQ (reference sequence). Trimming removed 1 base at V and 5 bases at J, with 14 bases between. This chain's CDR3 is CASSLGSEVGETQYF. The CDR3 DNA sequence: TGTGCCAGCAGCTTAGGTTCTGAAGTGGGTGAGACCCAGTACTTC.

This chain connects TRBV5-6 to TRBJ2-1; tentative D call: TRBD2 (5 bases). Germline values: CDR1 SGHDT, CDR2 YYEEEE. V shed 4 bases and J shed 7 bases, with 12 bases lying between them. This CDR3 comprises 13 residues. The CDR3 bases are TGTGCCAGCAGCCCGGGATCTTGGAATGAGCAGTTCTTC. It is translated as CASSPGSWNEQFF.

The chain is built from TRBV5-1 and TRBJ1-5, with 7 bases fitting TRBD1. Unmatched junction bases numbered 6, after V lost 5 bases and J lost 1 base. CDR1 is SGHRS, CDR2 YFSETQ, per germline. CDR3 length: 15 amino acids. CDR3 in DNA: TGCGCCAGCAGACACGGACAGGACAGCAATCAGCCCCAGCATTTT. Translating it yields CASRHGQDSNQPQHF.

About this clone: This specimen includes other DNA sequences encoding the same CDR3. This chain uses TRBV15 with TRBJ2-7, with 8 bases identical to TRBD2. The ends lost 3 bases at V and 3 bases at J; junction bases unmatched: 4. Germline CDR1 and CDR2: LNHNV and YYDKDF (reference sequence). The CDR3 length is 14 residues. CDR3 region: CATSRDRGGYEQYF. The CDR3 DNA sequence: TGTGCCACCAGCAGGGATCGGGGGGGCTACGAGCAGTACTTC.

The chain employs TRBV5-8 and TRBJ2-7, with 9 bases identical to TRBD1. The CDR3 covers 15 residues. The V gene's germline CDR1 is SGHTS and CDR2 YDEGEE. V was pared by 1 base and J by 8 bases, with 10 bases of the junction left unmatched. The CDR3 sequence: CASSLSGQGYTQQYF. The CDR3 DNA is TGTGCCAGCAGCTTGTCGGGACAGGGATACACCCAGCAGTACTTC. Full variable domain (rest looked up from reference TRBV5-8 and TRBJ2-7): EAGVTQSPTHLIKTRGQQATLRCSPISGHTSVYWYQQALGLGLQFLLWYDEGEERNRGNFPPRFSGRQFPNYSSELNVNALELEDSALYLCASSLSGQGYTQQYFGPGTRLTVT.

The chain uses TRBV6-5 and TRBJ2-7, with 8 bases lining up with TRBD1. The CDR3 runs 14 residues. The V and J ends lost 8 bases and 2 bases, in that order; junction bases with no gene match: 8. Germline lookup yields CDR1 MNHEY and CDR2 SVGAGI. CDR3 loop: CASLQGVPPYEQYF. In DNA, the CDR3 is TGTGCCAGCTTACAGGGGGTGCCACCCTACGAGCAGTACTTC.

The J gene is TRBJ2-7, the V gene TRBV5-1, with D perhaps matching TRBD1 (6 bases). V was clipped by 4 bases and J by 4 bases, with 15 bases between them. This CDR3 spans 14 amino acids. The V gene's germline CDR1 is SGHRS and CDR2 YFSETQ. The CDR3 coding sequence is TGCGCCAGCAGCGAGAGGGGGAAGTCTTACGAGCAGTACTTC. This sequence encodes CASSERGKSYEQYF.

The CDR3 loop reads CASSKDRGANQPQHF. CDR3 nucleotides: TGTGCCAGCAGTAAGGACAGGGGGGCGAATCAGCCCCAGCATTTT. The rearrangement uses TRBV6-5 and TRBJ1-5; 10 bases are a match to TRBD1. CDR1 and CDR2 (germline): MNHEY, SVGAGI. This CDR3 is 15 amino acids long. V lost 5 bases to trimming and J lost 4 bases; unmatched junction nucleotides: 5.

The chain employs TRBV28 and TRBJ2-3; 11 bases are shared with TRBD2. V was pared by 1 base and J by 2 bases, with 5 bases of the junction left unmatched. The CDR3 covers 17 residues. In germline, CDR1 is MDHEN, CDR2 SYDVKM. The CDR3 nucleotides are TGTGCCAGCAGTTTATTTCTAGCGGGAGGCCTCACAGATACGCAGTATTTT. Its protein product is CASSLFLAGGLTDTQYF.

The rearrangement uses TRBV30 and TRBJ2-2; D could derive from TRBD1 or TRBD2 (5 bases each). The CDR3 totals 14 residues. V lost 4 bases and J lost 6, with 15 bases in between. The germline V gene encodes CDR1 GTSNPN and CDR2 SVGIG (reference sequence). The chain's CDR3 is CAWNRVGDAGELFF. The CDR3 region has the DNA TGTGCCTGGAATCGTGTGGGGGACGCCGGGGAGCTGTTTTTT.

Only one count was recorded for this clone. Within the sample, other DNA sequences also encode this same CDR3. This chain connects TRBV27 to TRBJ2-1; D is undetermined. The germline V gene has CDR1 MNHEY and CDR2 SMNVEV (reference sequence). V was pared by 5 bases and J by 1 base, with 9 bases between. The CDR3 has 14 amino acids. For the CDR3, the DNA is TGTGCCAGCAGTCTAGGCACTTCCTACAATGAGCAGTTCTTC. Its protein product is CASSLGTSYNEQFF.

V and J are TRBV23-1 and TRBJ2-7; 7 positions agree with TRBD1. TRBV23-1 is an open reading frame whose function is uncertain. The CDR3 has 13 amino acids. Germline trimming cut 4 bases from V and 6 bases from J; bases unmatched to any gene: 6. CDR3 sequence reads: CASSLKGAGEQYF. The DNA of the CDR3 is TGCGCCAGCAGTCTCAAGGGGGCGGGCGAGCAGTACTTC.

The chain combines TRBV6-5 with TRBJ2-5, with D tentatively TRBD1 (5 bases). In germline, CDR1 is MNHEY, CDR2 SVGAGI. The CDR3 is made up of 14 amino acids. Trimming removed 5 bases at V and 1 base at J, with 11 bases between. CDR3 sequence: CASSPYDSQETQYF. DNA for the CDR3: TGTGCCAGCAGTCCGTACGACAGCCAAGAGACCCAGTACTTC.